The 29 T cell receptor beta chains given below trace back to one sample, sequenced in a study of human thymus T cells. Thymus specimens were resections from corrective heart surgery. Assay used: immunoSEQ multiplex PCR; TCRdb lists only in-frame clones, some missing. The sample yields roughly 130,000 clones, about 93% seen once. The sequenced sample consisted of thymus tissue. The origin of the receptors is a boy in the first two years of life with a congenital heart defect but otherwise immunologically healthy.

V is TRBV6-5 and J is TRBJ1-2, with a tentative D call TRBD1 (6 bases). The CDR3 has 14 amino acids. V lost 2 bases and J 6 bases, leaving 13 bases between the germline ends. Per germline, CDR1 MNHEY and CDR2 SVGAGI. The CDR3 is CASSYRGASNGYTF. DNA for the CDR3: TGTGCCAGCAGTTACCGGGGGGCTTCAAATGGCTACACCTTC.

The chain uses TRBV27 and TRBJ2-5, with 7 bases identical to TRBD1. CDR3 length equals 14 residues. The germline gives CDR1 MNHEY, CDR2 SMNVEV (reference sequence). V lost 2 bases to trimming and J lost 1 base; unmatched junction nucleotides: 1. Written as DNA, the CDR3 is TGTGCCAGCAGTTTAAGACAGGGCCAAGAGACCCAGTACTTC. Translated: CASSLRQGQETQYF.

J is TRBJ1-1 and V is TRBV2; 11 bases are a match to TRBD1. J gave up 8 bases and V 8 bases, and 7 bases lay outside the gene matches. This CDR3 has 13 residues. CDR1 is SNHLY, CDR2 FYNNEI, per germline. CDR3 in DNA: TGTGCCAGCGGAAGGACAGGGGGCGCGGAAGCTTTCTTT. Its protein is CASGRTGGAEAFF.

A single count supports this clone. The genes are TRBV4-3 and TRBJ2-5; D not resolved. Trimming removed 0 bases at V and 2 bases at J, with 10 bases between. The CDR3 is 15 amino acids. Germline V gives CDR1 LGHNA, CDR2 YSLEER. The DNA of the CDR3 is TGCGCCAGCAGCCAAGACCGAACTAAGCAAGAGACCCAGTACTTC. Protein product: CASSQDRTKQETQYF.

The V and J genes are TRBV10-2 and TRBJ2-7, with TRBD1 matching 8 bases. In germline, CDR1 is WSHSY, CDR2 SAAADI. With 6 bases clipped from V and 0 bases from J, the junction kept 7 bases outside the gene matches. The CDR3 totals 15 residues. The CDR3 DNA reads as TGCGCCAGCAGGGCTCACAGGGGGAGCTCCTACGAGCAGTACTTC. As protein: CASRAHRGSSYEQYF.

CDR3 sequence (DNA): TGTGCCAGCAGCTTATTTGGTACTGAAAAACTGTTTTTT. Amino acid sequence: CASSLFGTEKLFF. This rearrangement joins TRBV11-2 to TRBJ1-4; D remains unclear. The CDR3 consists of 13 residues. The germline V gene encodes CDR1 SGHAT and CDR2 FQNNGV. Deletions cut 2 bases from V and 7 bases from J, with 8 bases between.

This chain links TRBV15 with TRBJ2-7, with TRBD1 matching 11 bases. CDR3 size: 14 residues. CDR1 and CDR2 (germline): LNHNV, YYDKDF (reference sequence). Trimming removed 1 base from V and 7 bases from J; junction bases left unmatched: 3. CDR3 sequence: CATSRGDRGVEQYF. For the CDR3, the DNA is TGTGCCACCAGCAGAGGGGACAGGGGGGTTGAGCAGTACTTC. The full variable domain, completed using reference TRBV15 and TRBJ2-7, is DAMVIQNPRYQVTQFGKPVTLSCSQTLNHNVMYWYQQKSSQAPKLLFHYYDKDFNNEADTPDNFQSRRPNTSFCFLDIRSPGLGDTAMYLCATSRGDRGVEQYFGPGTRLTVT.

This chain uses TRBV11-3 with TRBJ1-1; D ambiguous. The CDR3 runs 13 residues. V was shortened by 3 bases and J by 2 bases, with 7 bases between the two germline ends. The germline CDR1 and CDR2 sequences are SGHNT and YENEEA. The CDR3, as DNA: TGTGCCAGCAGCTTCTCCGTAAACACTGAAGCTTTCTTT. As protein: CASSFSVNTEAFF.

The chain is built from TRBV4-3 and TRBJ1-2; D gene ambiguous. Germline values: CDR1 LGHNA, CDR2 YSLEER. V lost 0 bases and J 4 bases, leaving 9 bases between the germline ends. This CDR3 contains 14 residues. CDR3 DNA: TGCGCCAGCAGCCAAGATGTGGAAGGCTATGGCTACACCTTC. Translating gives CASSQDVEGYGYTF.

This chain joins TRBV2 and TRBJ2-1; D possibly matches TRBD1 or TRBD2 (7 bases each). CDR1 and CDR2 (germline): SNHLY, FYNNEI. V was trimmed by 8 bases and J by 6 bases, leaving 14 bases between them. The CDR3 length is 13 residues. Here the CDR3 reads CASGGDSRNEQFF. As DNA, the CDR3 is TGTGCCAGCGGGGGGGACAGCCGCAATGAGCAGTTCTTC.

CDR3: CASSLSGSLGYNEQFF. As DNA, the CDR3 is TGCGCCAGCAGCCTATCAGGATCGCTCGGGTACAATGAGCAGTTCTTC. The chain is built from TRBV5-1 and TRBJ2-1; D ambiguous. Trimming removed 4 bases from V and 4 bases from J, with 18 bases in between. The CDR3 has 16 amino acids. Germline loops: CDR1 SGHRS, CDR2 YFSETQ. The complete variable domain, with remaining parts taken from reference TRBV5-1 and TRBJ2-1, reads KAGVTQTPRYLIKTRGQQVTLSCSPISGHRSVSWYQQTPGQGLQFLFEYFSETQRNKGNFPGRFSGRQFSNSRSEMNVSTLELGDSALYLCASSLSGSLGYNEQFFGPGTRLTVL.

The rearrangement links TRBV19 to TRBJ2-4; 11 bases map to TRBD2. V was clipped by 3 bases and J by 3 bases; unmatched bases: 13. CDR1 and CDR2 from the germline V gene are LNHDA and SQIVND (reference sequence). There are 19 residues in the CDR3. The CDR3 bases are TGTGCCAGTAGTATGGCTAGCGGGGGGCCCCGGGGTATCAAAAACATTCAGTACTTC. It encodes CASSMASGGPRGIKNIQYF. Full variable domain (outside the CDR3, taken from reference TRBV19 and TRBJ2-4): DGGITQSPKYLFRKEGQNVTLSCEQNLNHDAMYWYRQDPGQGLRLIYYSQIVNDFQKGDIAEGYSVSREKKESFPLTVTSAQKNPTAFYLCASSMASGGPRGIKNIQYFGAGTRLSVL.

V and J are TRBV7-9 and TRBJ2-2, with 7 positions matching TRBD2. The CDR3 is made up of 14 amino acids. Looked up from germline, CDR1 is SEHNR and CDR2 is FQNEAQ (reference sequence). After removal of 8 bases from V and 5 bases from J, the junction contained 8 bases not matched to a gene. CDR3 sequence: CASWGGTLTGELFF. DNA of the CDR3: TGTGCCAGCTGGGGGGGAACCTTAACCGGGGAGCTGTTTTTT.

DNA of the CDR3: TGTGCCAGCAGTGAAAAACGTGACAGCTCTGGAAACACCATATATTTT. This codes for CASSEKRDSSGNTIYF. The chain couples TRBV6-1 to TRBJ1-3; weak D call: TRBD1 (5 bases). V dropped 2 bases and J dropped 0 bases, with 11 bases sitting between them. The CDR3 totals 16 residues. CDR1 MNHNS and CDR2 SASEGT come from the germline V gene.

The chain couples TRBV27 to TRBJ1-5, with 9 bases identical to TRBD1. The CDR3 contains 16 residues. The J segment lost 4 bases and the V segment lost 8 bases, leaving 12 bases of the junction unmatched. Germline V gene data show CDR1 as MNHEY and CDR2 as SMNVEV (reference sequence). The CDR3 sequence: CASHPSPQGANQPQHF. The CDR3 bases are TGTGCCAGCCATCCATCCCCACAGGGGGCAAATCAGCCCCAGCATTTT.

The V call is TRBV4-3, the J call TRBJ2-2, with 7 bases fitting TRBD1. Germline V gene lookup returns CDR1 LGHNA and CDR2 YSLEER. Losses at the gene ends were 4 bases for V and 4 bases for J; bases not matched to a gene: 9. The CDR3 is 16 amino acids. For the CDR3, the DNA is TGCGCCAGCAGCCCCACAGGGGCTCGAAGCACCGGGGAGCTGTTTTTT. Translation: CASSPTGARSTGELFF.

The V and J genes are TRBV9 and TRBJ1-2, with TRBD1 matching 8 bases. There are 16 residues in the CDR3. V gave up 4 bases and J gave up 4 bases; unmatched junction bases: 12. Germline CDR1 SGDLS, CDR2 YYNGEE. For the CDR3, the DNA is TGTGCCAGCAGCCCCCGTCGACAGGGGTCTTTCTATGGCTACACCTTC. Its protein is CASSPRRQGSFYGYTF.

The chain uses TRBV7-6 and TRBJ2-5; possible D gene TRBD2, 7 bases. The germline V gene has CDR1 SGHVS and CDR2 FNYEAQ. Between the trimmed V and J ends, which lost 5 bases and 2 bases, there was a span of 15 bases. The CDR3 totals 15 residues. The CDR3 loop is CASSQKGGSQETQYF. In nucleotides, the CDR3 is TGTGCCAGCAGCCAAAAGGGGGGGTCTCAAGAGACCCAGTACTTC. The complete variable domain, with remaining parts taken from reference TRBV7-6 and TRBJ2-5, reads GAGVSQSPRYKVTKRGQDVALRCDPISGHVSLYWYRQALGQGPEFLTYFNYEAQQDKSGLPNDRFSAERPEGSISTLTIQRTEQRDSAMYRCASSQKGGSQETQYFGPGTRLLVL.

This chain joins TRBV7-2 and TRBJ2-5; D may be TRBD1 (6 bases). Trimming removed 7 bases at V and 5 bases at J, with 20 bases between. The germline V gene encodes CDR1 SGHTA and CDR2 FQGNSA. The CDR3 has 15 residues. CDR3 in amino acids: CASIERGAGEETQYF. Written as DNA, the CDR3 is TGTGCCAGCATCGAACGTGGGGCAGGGGAGGAGACCCAGTACTTC.

This chain links TRBV7-8 with TRBJ2-3; 8 positions match TRBD1. Per the germline V gene, CDR1 is SGHVS and CDR2 is FQNEAQ. The CDR3 runs 16 residues. Trimming at V came to 5 bases and at J to 1 base, leaving 8 bases not matched to a gene. In nucleotides, the CDR3 is TGTGCCAGCAGCGTTGTGACGGACAGGGGCACAGATACGCAGTATTTT. This encodes CASSVVTDRGTDTQYF.

This clone was counted a single time. The rearrangement links TRBV19 to TRBJ1-3, with no clear D. Germline lookup yields CDR1 LNHDA and CDR2 SQIVND (reference sequence). V shed 1 base and J shed 4 bases, with 11 bases lying between them. The CDR3 totals 15 residues. In nucleotides, the CDR3 is TGTGCCAGTAGTATAGCGGATCCAACAGGAAACACCATATATTTT. Encoded protein: CASSIADPTGNTIYF.

The rearrangement uses TRBV18 and TRBJ2-1; D ambiguous. Germline CDR1 is KGHSH and CDR2 is LQKENI. V was cut by 3 bases and J by 8 bases, with 14 bases left in between. There are 14 residues in the CDR3. For the CDR3, the DNA is TGTGCCAGCTCACCGGTTCTGGTAACCGATGAGCAGTTCTTC. Protein product: CASSPVLVTDEQFF.

The gene calls are TRBV19 and TRBJ1-5; 7 nucleotides line up with TRBD1. Looked up from germline, CDR1 is LNHDA and CDR2 is SQIVND (reference sequence). V dropped 6 bases and J dropped 1; count of bases not matched to a gene: 3. The CDR3 has 14 residues. The CDR3 nucleotides read TGTGCCAGTAGGCAACAGGGGAGCAATCAGCCCCAGCATTTT. This translates into CASRQQGSNQPQHF.

The rearrangement uses TRBV11-2 and TRBJ2-3, with no clear D. Germline assignment: CDR1 SGHAT and CDR2 FQNNGV. There are 16 residues in the CDR3. Trimming pared 1 base from V and 4 bases from J, leaving 15 bases between. The CDR3 bases are TGTGCCAGCAGCTTAGGTGGCCACGCTGTACCAGATACGCAGTATTTT. Translating it yields CASSLGGHAVPDTQYF.

The V and J genes are TRBV5-1 and TRBJ1-6, with D perhaps TRBD1 (5 bases). The V end was cut by 0 bases, the J end by 14 bases, with 24 bases between. CDR3 size: 17 residues. Germline V CDR1 and CDR2: SGHRS, YFSETQ. The CDR3 sequence is CASSLAGMMWGPGSLHF. Written as DNA, the CDR3 is TGCGCCAGCAGCTTGGCCGGTATGATGTGGGGCCCGGGATCCCTCCACTTT.

This clone has a single count. The rearrangement joins TRBV7-3 to TRBJ2-2; D remains ambiguous. V lost 2 bases and J 4 bases, leaving 17 bases between the germline ends. CDR1 and CDR2 (germline): SGHTA, FQGTGA. This CDR3 spans 17 amino acids. The CDR3 nucleotides read TGTGCCAGCAGCTTACTCGGGCCAGCGTCGGGCACCGGGGAGCTGTTTTTT. It is translated as CASSLLGPASGTGELFF.

V gene TRBV6-4 combines with J gene TRBJ2-3; no firm D call. The V end was cut by 4 bases, the J end by 2 bases, with 10 bases between. The CDR3 loop spans 14 amino acids. In germline, CDR1 is MRHNA, CDR2 SNTAGT. The CDR3: CASSVGLTTDTQYF. In DNA form, the CDR3 reads TGTGCCAGCAGTGTTGGGCTTACCACAGATACGCAGTATTTT.

The chain combines TRBV15 with TRBJ2-3, with a weak D call TRBD2 (7 bases). CDR1 and CDR2 (germline): LNHNV, YYDKDF (reference sequence). The CDR3 contains 13 residues. Trimming took off 5 bases at V and 9 bases at J, with 15 bases between the two ends. The DNA for the CDR3 is TGTGCCACCAGCCTCTGGGGGGGCTGGACGCAGTATTTT. It translates to CATSLWGGWTQYF.

This clone was observed a handful of times. CDR3 nucleotide sequence: TGTGCCAGTAGTATCGACCGCGACAGGAACACTGAAGCTTTCTTT. It yields the protein CASSIDRDRNTEAFF. The chain uses TRBV19 and TRBJ1-1; possibly TRBD1 for D (5 bases). Germline CDR1 LNHDA, CDR2 SQIVND (reference sequence). The germline V and J ends were trimmed by 3 bases and 1 base, with 12 bases remaining between them. The CDR3 runs to 15 residues.